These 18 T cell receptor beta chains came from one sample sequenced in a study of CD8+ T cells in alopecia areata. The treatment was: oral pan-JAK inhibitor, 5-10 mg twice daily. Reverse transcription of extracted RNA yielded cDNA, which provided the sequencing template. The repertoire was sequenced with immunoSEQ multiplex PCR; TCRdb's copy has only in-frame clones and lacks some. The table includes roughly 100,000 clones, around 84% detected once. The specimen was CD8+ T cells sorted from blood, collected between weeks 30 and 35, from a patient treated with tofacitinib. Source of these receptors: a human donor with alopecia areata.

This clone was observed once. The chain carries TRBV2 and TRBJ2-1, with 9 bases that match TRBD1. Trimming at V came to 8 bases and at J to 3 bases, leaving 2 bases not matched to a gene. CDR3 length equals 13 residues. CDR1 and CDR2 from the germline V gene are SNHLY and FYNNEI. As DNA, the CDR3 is TGTGCCAGCCCGGGACAGGGCTACAATGAGCAGTTCTTC. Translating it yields CASPGQGYNEQFF. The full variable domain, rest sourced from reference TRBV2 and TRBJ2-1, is EPEVTQTPSHQVTQMGQEVILRCVPISNHLYFYWYRQILGQKVEFLVSFYNNEISEKSEIFDDQFSVERPDGSNFTLKIRSTKLEDSAMYFCASPGQGYNEQFFGPGTRLTVL.

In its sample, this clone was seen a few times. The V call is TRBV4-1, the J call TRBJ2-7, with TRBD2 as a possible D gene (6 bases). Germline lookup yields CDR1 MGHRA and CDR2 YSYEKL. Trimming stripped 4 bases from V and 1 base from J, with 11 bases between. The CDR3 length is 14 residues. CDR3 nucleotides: TGCGCCAGCAGCCTTGGGGACTCTTCCTACGAGCAGTACTTC. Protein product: CASSLGDSSYEQYF.

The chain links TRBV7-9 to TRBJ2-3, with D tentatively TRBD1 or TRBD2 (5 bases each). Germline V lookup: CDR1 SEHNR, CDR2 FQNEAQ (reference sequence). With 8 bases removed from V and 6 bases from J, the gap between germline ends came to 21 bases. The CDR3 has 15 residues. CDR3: CASPGSQGRVDTQYF. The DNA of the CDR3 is TGTGCCAGCCCGGGGAGTCAGGGTAGGGTCGATACGCAGTATTTT. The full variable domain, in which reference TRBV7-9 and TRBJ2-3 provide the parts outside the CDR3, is DTGVSQNPRHKITKRGQNVTFRCDPISEHNRLYWYRQTLGQGPEFLTYFQNEAQLEKSRLLSDRFSAERPKGSFSTLEIQRTEQGDSAMYLCASPGSQGRVDTQYFGPGTRLTVL.

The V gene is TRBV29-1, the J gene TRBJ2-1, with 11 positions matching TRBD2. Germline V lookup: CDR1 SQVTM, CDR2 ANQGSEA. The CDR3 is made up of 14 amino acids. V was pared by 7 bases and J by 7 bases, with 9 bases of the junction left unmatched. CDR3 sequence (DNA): TGCAGCGCAGTGCTAGCGGGGGGTTCGAATGAGCAGTTCTTC. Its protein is CSAVLAGGSNEQFF.

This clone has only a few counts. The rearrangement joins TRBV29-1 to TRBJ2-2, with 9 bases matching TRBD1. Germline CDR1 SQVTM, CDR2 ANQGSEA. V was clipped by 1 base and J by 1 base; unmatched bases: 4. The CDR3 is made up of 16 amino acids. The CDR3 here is CSVEGGQGLNTGELFF. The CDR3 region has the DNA TGCAGCGTTGAAGGAGGACAGGGGTTGAACACCGGGGAGCTGTTTTTT.

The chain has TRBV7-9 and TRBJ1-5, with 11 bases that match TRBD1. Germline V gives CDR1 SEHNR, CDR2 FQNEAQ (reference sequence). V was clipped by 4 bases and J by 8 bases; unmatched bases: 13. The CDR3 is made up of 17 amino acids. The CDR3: CASSSSRTGGGSKPQHF. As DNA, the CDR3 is TGTGCCAGCAGCTCTTCCAGGACAGGGGGCGGTTCAAAGCCCCAGCATTTT.

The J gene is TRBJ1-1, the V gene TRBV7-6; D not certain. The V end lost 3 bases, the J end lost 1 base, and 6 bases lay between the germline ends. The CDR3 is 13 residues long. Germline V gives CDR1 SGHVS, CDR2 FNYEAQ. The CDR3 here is CASSFEQNTEAFF. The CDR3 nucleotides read TGTGCCAGCAGCTTCGAGCAGAACACTGAAGCTTTCTTT.

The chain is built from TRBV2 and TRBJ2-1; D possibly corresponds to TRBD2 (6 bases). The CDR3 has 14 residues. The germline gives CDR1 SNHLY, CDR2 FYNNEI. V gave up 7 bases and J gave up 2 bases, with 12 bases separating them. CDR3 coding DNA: TGTGCCAGCATCGGGGGTAGGGCCTACAATGAGCAGTTCTTC. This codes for CASIGGRAYNEQFF.

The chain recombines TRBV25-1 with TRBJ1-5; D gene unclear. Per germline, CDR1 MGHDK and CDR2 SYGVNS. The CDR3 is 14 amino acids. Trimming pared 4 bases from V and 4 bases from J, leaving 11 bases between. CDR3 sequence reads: CASSVGVGNQPQHF. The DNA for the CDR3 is TGTGCCAGCAGTGTCGGGGTAGGTAATCAGCCCCAGCATTTT.

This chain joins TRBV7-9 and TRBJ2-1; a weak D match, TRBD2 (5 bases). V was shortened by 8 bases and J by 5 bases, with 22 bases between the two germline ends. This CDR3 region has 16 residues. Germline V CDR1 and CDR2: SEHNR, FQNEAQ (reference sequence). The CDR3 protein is CASVTASSALNNEQFF. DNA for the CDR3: TGTGCCAGCGTAACCGCTAGTAGCGCCCTGAACAATGAGCAGTTCTTC.

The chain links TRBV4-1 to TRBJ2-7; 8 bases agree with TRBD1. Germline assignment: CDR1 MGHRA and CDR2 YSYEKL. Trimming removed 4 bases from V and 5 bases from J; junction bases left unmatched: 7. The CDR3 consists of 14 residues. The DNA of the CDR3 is TGCGCCAGCAGCCTAAGACAGGGGTACCACGAGCAGTACTTC. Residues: CASSLRQGYHEQYF.

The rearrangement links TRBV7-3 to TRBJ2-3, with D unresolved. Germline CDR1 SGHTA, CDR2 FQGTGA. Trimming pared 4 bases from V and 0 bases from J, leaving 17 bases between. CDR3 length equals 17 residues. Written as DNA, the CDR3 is TGTGCCAGCAGCTCCCCTCATGCCTGGTCTAGCACAGATACGCAGTATTTT. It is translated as CASSSPHAWSSTDTQYF.

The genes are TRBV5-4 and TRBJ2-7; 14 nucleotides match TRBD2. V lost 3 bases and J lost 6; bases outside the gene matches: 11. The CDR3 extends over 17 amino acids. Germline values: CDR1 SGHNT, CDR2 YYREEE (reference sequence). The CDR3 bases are TGTGCCAGCAGCTGGGGACTAGCGGGAGCCCCAGAGGGCGAGCAGTACTTC. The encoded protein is CASSWGLAGAPEGEQYF.

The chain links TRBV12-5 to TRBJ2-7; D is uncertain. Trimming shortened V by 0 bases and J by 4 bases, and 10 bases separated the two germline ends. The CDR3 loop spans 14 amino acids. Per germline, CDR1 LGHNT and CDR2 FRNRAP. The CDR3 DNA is TGTGCTAGTGGTTTGGTAGGCAACCATTACGAGCAGTACTTC. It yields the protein CASGLVGNHYEQYF.

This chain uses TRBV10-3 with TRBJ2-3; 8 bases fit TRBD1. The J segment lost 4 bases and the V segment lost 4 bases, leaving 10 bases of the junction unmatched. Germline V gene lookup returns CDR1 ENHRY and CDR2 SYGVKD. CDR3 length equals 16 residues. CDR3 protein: CAISGLQGGRADTQYF. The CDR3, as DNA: TGTGCCATCAGTGGTCTACAGGGGGGAAGGGCAGATACGCAGTATTTT.

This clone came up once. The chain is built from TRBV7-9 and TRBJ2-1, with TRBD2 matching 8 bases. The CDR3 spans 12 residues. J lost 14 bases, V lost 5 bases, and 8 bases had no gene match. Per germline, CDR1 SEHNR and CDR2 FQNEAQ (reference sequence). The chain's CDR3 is CASSPGGTAEFF. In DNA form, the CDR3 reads TGTGCCAGCAGCCCGGGGGGGACGGCGGAGTTCTTC.

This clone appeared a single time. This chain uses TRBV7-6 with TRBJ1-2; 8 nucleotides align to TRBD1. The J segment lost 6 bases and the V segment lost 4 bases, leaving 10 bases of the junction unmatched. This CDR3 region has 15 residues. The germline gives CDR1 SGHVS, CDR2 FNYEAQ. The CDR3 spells CASSYHRQGMDGYTF. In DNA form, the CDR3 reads TGTGCCAGCAGCTATCACCGACAGGGGATGGATGGCTACACCTTC.

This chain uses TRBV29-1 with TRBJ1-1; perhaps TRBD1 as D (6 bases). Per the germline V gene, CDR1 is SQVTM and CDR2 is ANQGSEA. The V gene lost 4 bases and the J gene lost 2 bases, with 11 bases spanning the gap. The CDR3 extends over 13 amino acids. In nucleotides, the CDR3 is TGCAGCGTTGCTGGGGGCGATAACACTGAAGCTTTCTTT. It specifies CSVAGGDNTEAFF.